The present T cell receptor (beta chain) was sequenced within a study of OX40 agonist ivuxolimab in advanced cancers. Study results and caveats: Nonresponders included some who also had low normalized T-cell clonal expansion.

Any history of autoimmune disease or systemic immunosuppression disqualified patients. This clone was counted once. The antigen is undetermined. CDR3 length equals 15 residues. The junction had 5 bases not matched to a gene; V was cut back by 5 bases and J by 0 bases. Germline V CDR1 and CDR2: ENHRY, SYGVKD. Only in-frame clones appear in the TCRdb table, and some are missing; sequencing was by immunoSEQ multiplex PCR. The data hold tens of thousands of clones, with under 85% observed a single time. This chain connects TRBV10-3 to TRBJ2-7, with 9 bases identical to TRBD1. The clonotype originates from an adult with an advanced solid tumor such as melanoma, head and neck, liver or kidney cancer. The sample in question was CD4+ or CD8+ T cells sorted from blood, obtained in a trial of the OX40 agonist ivuxolimab. CDR3 in DNA: TGTGCCATCAGTCCCGGGACAGGGCTCTCCTACGAGCAGTACTTC. This translates into CAISPGTGLSYEQYF.